This record covers a single TCR beta chain. What it binds is not known. Being one base from a much bigger clone, this may be a read error. CDR1 and CDR2 from the germline V gene are SGHKS and YYEKEE (reference sequence). The CDR3 is made up of 16 amino acids. This entry belongs to a study of T-cell reconstitution after alpha-beta-depleted transplantation in children. Overall study findings and caveats: It was newly produced T cells that mostly accounted for T-cell counts and diversity one year after transplant. For some patients, TCRbeta diversity was high at day 60 because of recipient T cells and thymic progenitors that survived. There were reportedly several hundred expanded graft clones from which alpha-beta T cells came about two months after transplant.

Unique molecular identifiers were used to barcode this TCRbeta library. TCRdb re-derived calls from the PCR reads in MiXCR, one entry per CDR3 protein. The sample records around 300,000 distinct CDR3 sequences, roughly 7.8% being singletons. This rearrangement joins TRBV5-5 to TRBJ2-3; D perhaps matches TRBD2 (6 bases). This clonotype was sampled from a female patient aged 2-9 years who had a stem cell transplant for Fanconi anemia, so the T cells may come from the graft donor. The specimen comprised peripheral blood, sampled 360 days after TCRalphabeta/CD19-depleted stem cell transplant. The CDR3 reads CASSLVGSGRGDRQYF. CDR3 nucleotide sequence: TGTGCCAGCAGCTTGGTCGGGAGCGGGCGAGGAGATAGGCAGTATTTT.